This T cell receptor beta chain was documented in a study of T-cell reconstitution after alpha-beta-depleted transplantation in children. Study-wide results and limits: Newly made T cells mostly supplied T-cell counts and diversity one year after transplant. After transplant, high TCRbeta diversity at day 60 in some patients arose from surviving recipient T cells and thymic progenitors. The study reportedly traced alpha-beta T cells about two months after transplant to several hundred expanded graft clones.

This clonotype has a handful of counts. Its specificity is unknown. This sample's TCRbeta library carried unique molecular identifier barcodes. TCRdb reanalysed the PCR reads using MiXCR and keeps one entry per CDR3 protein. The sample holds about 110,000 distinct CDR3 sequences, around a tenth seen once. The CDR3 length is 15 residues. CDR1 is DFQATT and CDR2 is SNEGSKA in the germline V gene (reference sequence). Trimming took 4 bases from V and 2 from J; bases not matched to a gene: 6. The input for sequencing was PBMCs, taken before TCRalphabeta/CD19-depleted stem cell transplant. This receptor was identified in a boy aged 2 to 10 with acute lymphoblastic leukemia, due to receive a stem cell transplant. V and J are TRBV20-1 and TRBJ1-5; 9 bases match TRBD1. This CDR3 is CSATQGQGGNQPQHF. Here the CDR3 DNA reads TGCAGTGCTACGCAGGGACAGGGAGGCAATCAGCCCCAGCATTTT.